Below are 12 T cell receptor beta chains sequenced from a single sample in a study of blood T cells in healthy people across ages. Primed by a sample-barcoded 5' primer and a J-beta primer mix, a second PCR proceeded for about 7 to 12 cycles. TCRdb used MiXCR to reprocess the 5' RACE reads, holding one entry per CDR3 protein. The table includes about 1.5 million distinct CDR3 sequences, 35% to 45% detected once. Sample: blood. These receptors were taken from a woman aged 18-29 years in good health.

The chain employs TRBV6-5 and TRBJ1-2; D is unclear. Germline V gives CDR1 MNHEY, CDR2 SVGAGI. CDR3 length: 12 amino acids. Trimming stripped 6 bases from V and 2 bases from J, with 7 bases between. The CDR3 sequence: CASRSQNYGYTF. In DNA form, the CDR3 reads TGTGCCAGCAGATCACAGAACTATGGCTACACCTTC.

The V call is TRBV29-1, the J call TRBJ1-1, with D uncertain. Germline CDR1 and CDR2: SQVTM and ANQGSEA. V was trimmed by 2 bases and J by 7 bases, leaving 5 bases between them. The CDR3 spans 10 residues. This CDR3 is CSVERSEAFF. Written as DNA, the CDR3 is TGCAGCGTTGAACGGAGTGAAGCTTTCTTT.

In this sample, this clonotype turned up a few times. The genes are TRBV13 and TRBJ1-1, with 10 nucleotides matching TRBD1. The length of the CDR3 is 13 residues. Germline CDR1 is PRHDT and CDR2 is FYEKMQ (reference sequence). Trimming cost V 5 bases and J 11 bases; bases outside gene matches: 8. CDR3 DNA: TGTGCCAGCAGCCTAAGCGCGGGACAGGGGGCTTTCTTT. This translates into CASSLSAGQGAFF.

There are a few counts of this clonotype. This chain connects TRBV20-1 to TRBJ1-2, with a possible D match to TRBD1 (6 bases). The CDR3 loop spans 13 amino acids. Germline loops: CDR1 DFQATT, CDR2 SNEGSKA (reference sequence). CDR3 amino acids: CRDSRGRVEGYTF. CDR3 bases: TGCAGGGACAGTAGGGGGAGAGTAGAGGGCTACACCTTC.

This clonotype was detected a few times. The chain is built from TRBV3-1 and TRBJ1-2; 9 bases fit TRBD1. Per the germline V gene, CDR1 is LGHDT and CDR2 is YNNKEL (reference sequence). Germline trimming cut 4 bases from V and 8 bases from J; bases unmatched to any gene: 11. The CDR3 consists of 15 residues. CDR3 in DNA: TGTGCCAGCAGCCCCCTATCCGGGACAGGGTTAGGCTACACCTTC. Translated, it gives CASSPLSGTGLGYTF.

On this clonotype itself: Germline is not matched at one junction end, which may reflect a read error. This chain connects TRBV7-6 to TRBJ1-1, with 8 positions matching TRBD1. The CDR3 runs to 14 residues. Germline V gives CDR1 SGHVS, CDR2 FNYEAQ. The CDR3 DNA reads TGTGCCAGCAACTTAGACAGGGGCGACACTGAAGCTTTCTTT. Translating gives CASNLDRGDTEAFF.

This chain connects TRBV6-5 to TRBJ2-7; 8 positions match TRBD1. Germline lookup yields CDR1 MNHEY and CDR2 SVGAGI. J lost 5 bases, V lost 6 bases, and 15 bases had no gene match. The CDR3 is made up of 16 amino acids. CDR3 amino acids: CASRSPGQGLFNEQYF. In DNA form, the CDR3 reads TGTGCCAGCAGATCCCCCGGACAGGGTCTTTTCAACGAGCAGTACTTC.

This clonotype was picked up a small number of times. This chain uses TRBV12-3 or TRBV12-4 with TRBJ1-6, with TRBD1 matching over 7 bases. The CDR3 totals 15 residues. With 5 bases clipped from V and 9 bases from J, the junction kept 10 bases outside the gene matches. This CDR3 is CASSPGQEESSPLHF. Written as DNA, the CDR3 is TGTGCCAGCAGTCCCGGACAGGAAGAAAGTTCACCCCTCCACTTT.

This chain connects TRBV14 to TRBJ1-5; a weak D match, TRBD1 (5 bases). Germline CDR1 and CDR2: SGHDN and FVKESK. The V end was cut by 0 bases, the J end by 5 bases, with 17 bases between. The CDR3 loop spans 17 amino acids. CDR3 sequence reads: CASSQDGQGYIDQPQHF. The CDR3 nucleotides read TGTGCCAGCAGCCAAGATGGGCAGGGATATATCGATCAGCCCCAGCATTTT.

This clonotype was recorded a few times. This chain links TRBV7-9 with TRBJ2-7; D may correspond to TRBD1 or TRBD2 (5 bases each). Germline CDR1 reads SEHNR; CDR2 reads FQNEAQ (reference sequence). Trimming stripped 10 bases from V and 5 bases from J, with 15 bases between. CDR3 length: 12 amino acids. The CDR3, as DNA: TGTGCCACAGGGTGGGGGATTAACGAGCAGTACTTC. This codes for CATGWGINEQYF.

The V call is TRBV29-1, the J call TRBJ2-4; a weak D match, TRBD2 (6 bases). The J call is uncertain, as TRBJ2-7 better fits the DNA end. Germline-derived CDR1 and CDR2 are SQVTM and ANQGSEA. The CDR3 sequence is 15 residues long. The CDR3 sequence: CSVEESGVNSYEQYF. The CDR3 DNA sequence: TGCAGCGTTGAAGAGTCGGGGGTGAACTCCTACGAGCAGTACTTC.

About this clonotype: A read error may produce the germline difference seen at one junction end. The V and J genes are TRBV20-1 and TRBJ1-1; D is ambiguous. This CDR3 has 13 residues. Germline assignment: CDR1 DFQATT and CDR2 SNEGSKA (reference sequence). The CDR3 DNA sequence: TGCAGTACTAGGACCGGCGAGGACACTGAAGCTTTCTTT. Amino acids: CSTRTGEDTEAFF.